The 12 T cell receptor beta chains in this list originate from one sample, sequenced in a study of cytomegalovirus exposure and HLA in healthy donors. In the PCR, 60 Vbeta and 13 Jbeta primers were used. Produced via immunoSEQ multiplex PCR; TCRdb's table is partial and in-frame only. Here the sample spans 90,000 to 150,000 clones, 60% to 85% being singletons. Sample: PBMCs. Receptors were obtained from a female donor in good health and CMV-seronegative.

The chain couples TRBV20-1 to TRBJ1-2; D perhaps matches TRBD1 (5 bases). V was cut by 2 bases and J by 10 bases, with 11 bases left in between. This CDR3 has 11 residues. The germline V gene encodes CDR1 DFQATT and CDR2 SNEGSKA (reference sequence). In DNA, the CDR3 is TGCAGTGCTAGACCGCAGGGTTTCTACACCTTC. Residues: CSARPQGFYTF.

The chain has TRBV7-9 and TRBJ2-7, with 8 bases that match TRBD1. Germline V gives CDR1 SEHNR, CDR2 FQNEAQ (reference sequence). V was pared by 1 base and J by 2 bases, with 7 bases of the junction left unmatched. This CDR3 contains 16 residues. Written as DNA, the CDR3 is TGTGCCAGCAGCTTAGGTGGTGGGACAGGCGCCTACGAGCAGTACTTC. Translating gives CASSLGGGTGAYEQYF.

In this sample, this clone is large. The chain joins TRBV4-2 to TRBJ2-7, with D unclear. Germline loops: CDR1 LGHNA, CDR2 YNFKEQ. Trimming stripped 0 bases from V and 2 bases from J, with 11 bases between. The CDR3 loop spans 15 amino acids. The CDR3 region is CASSQDVERTYEQYF. CDR3 nucleotides: TGTGCCAGCAGCCAAGATGTAGAGAGAACCTACGAGCAGTACTTC.

The V call is TRBV13, the J call TRBJ2-3, with 15 bases matching TRBD2. This CDR3 has 18 residues. Germline trimming cut 4 bases from V and 4 bases from J; bases unmatched to any gene: 9. The germline V gene encodes CDR1 PRHDT and CDR2 FYEKMQ (reference sequence). This CDR3 is CASSCTGTSGGPADTQYF. As DNA, the CDR3 is TGTGCCAGCAGCTGTACCGGGACTAGCGGGGGGCCTGCAGATACGCAGTATTTT.

This chain links TRBV5-1 with TRBJ1-2; 9 bases are shared with TRBD1. Germline loops: CDR1 SGHRS, CDR2 YFSETQ. The CDR3 is 14 residues long. The V gene end was trimmed by 1 base and the J gene end by 5 bases; junction bases not matched to a gene: 3. Here the CDR3 reads CASSLRTGDYGYTF. The CDR3 region has the DNA TGCGCCAGCAGCTTGAGGACAGGGGATTATGGCTACACCTTC.

This clone was observed a single time. The chain is built from TRBV9 and TRBJ2-2; D uncertain. The CDR3 is made up of 13 amino acids. The germline V gene encodes CDR1 SGDLS and CDR2 YYNGEE. Trimming removed 2 bases at V and 6 bases at J, with 8 bases between. The DNA of the CDR3 is TGTGCCAGCAGCGTTCCCCCGGCCGGGGAGCTGTTTTTT. It encodes CASSVPPAGELFF.

This rearrangement joins TRBV9 to TRBJ2-6; D remains unclear. Germline-derived CDR1 and CDR2 are SGDLS and YYNGEE. CDR3 size: 16 residues. Trimming shortened V by 3 bases and J by 1 base, and 11 bases separated the two germline ends. CDR3 bases: TGTGCCAGCAGCGCAAGGTGGGCTTCTGGGGCCAACGTCCTGACTTTC. This translates into CASSARWASGANVLTF.

The chain uses TRBV28 and TRBJ1-2, with D possibly TRBD1 on 5 matching bases. The V gene lost 4 bases and the J gene lost 6 bases, with 12 bases spanning the gap. This CDR3 has 13 amino acids. Germline V gene sequence: CDR1 MDHEN, CDR2 SYDVKM. The CDR3 here is CASSSYRLNGYTF. CDR3 bases: TGTGCCAGCAGTTCCTACAGGCTGAATGGCTACACCTTC.

This sequence joins TRBV5-1 and TRBJ1-1; TRBD1 matches 8 bases. Germline CDR1 and CDR2: SGHRS and YFSETQ. Unmatched junction bases numbered 21, after V lost 3 bases and J lost 11 bases. The CDR3 has 17 residues. The CDR3 protein is CASSSVGSRDRTGGAFF. The CDR3 nucleotides are TGCGCCAGCAGCTCCGTGGGTTCCCGGGACAGGACCGGGGGGGCTTTCTTT.

This clone has just one count. The chain links TRBV6-1 to TRBJ2-2; TRBD2 might be the D (5 bases). Germline CDR1 is MNHNS and CDR2 is SASEGT. V shed 1 base and J shed 5 bases, with 11 bases lying between them. The CDR3 contains 15 residues. The CDR3 protein is CASSEGSTGTGELFF. The CDR3 DNA is TGTGCCAGCAGTGAAGGTAGTACGGGAACCGGGGAGCTGTTTTTT.

The V call is TRBV5-4, the J call TRBJ2-2, with 9 bases lining up with TRBD1. The germline V gene has CDR1 SGHNT and CDR2 YYREEE (reference sequence). The CDR3 is 15 amino acids. V lost 4 bases to trimming and J lost 4 bases; unmatched junction nucleotides: 5. The CDR3 DNA reads TGTGCCAGCAGCCCGGGACAGGGTGGCACCGGGGAGCTGTTTTTT. Residues: CASSPGQGGTGELFF. Variable domain in full (rest from reference TRBV5-4 and TRBJ2-2): ETGVTQSPTHLIKTRGQQVTLRCSSQSGHNTVSWYQQALGQGPQFIFQYYREEENGRGNFPPRFSGLQFPNYSSELNVNALELDDSALYLCASSPGQGGTGELFFGEGSRLTVL.

The chain is built from TRBV30 and TRBJ1-5; 7 bases fit TRBD1. V lost 0 bases to trimming and J lost 2 bases; unmatched junction nucleotides: 4. The germline V gene encodes CDR1 GTSNPN and CDR2 SVGIG (reference sequence). CDR3 length equals 15 residues. The CDR3 DNA follows: TGTGCCTGGAGTGTAACCGGACAGGGCAATCAGCCCCAGCATTTT. Residues: CAWSVTGQGNQPQHF. Drawing the rest from reference TRBV30 and TRBJ1-5, the complete variable domain is SQTIHQWPATLVQPVGSPLSLECTVEGTSNPNLYWYRQAAGRGLQLLFYSVGIGQISSEVPQNLSASRPQDRQFILSSKKLLLSDSGFYLCAWSVTGQGNQPQHFGDGTRLSIL.